The entry below describes one T cell receptor beta chain. Its antigen is still unknown. The sample originates from a study of T cell responses to AZD1222 COVID-19 vaccine. CDR1 and CDR2 (germline): MNHNY, SVGAGI (reference sequence). V lost 3 bases to trimming and J lost 0 bases, with 12 bases between them. The CDR3 spans 15 residues. Only in-frame clones appear in the TCRdb table, and some are missing; sequencing was by immunoSEQ multiplex PCR. The sample holds about 89,000 clones, about 88% seen once. The study, taken as a whole, reports: The sample set comprised mostly white British donors with more females, and clonal diversity was possibly underestimated.

V usage is TRBV6-6 and J usage is TRBJ2-7, with a possible D match to TRBD1 (6 bases). This clonotype originated in an adult who received the AZD1222 COVID-19 vaccine. Sequences were derived from peripheral blood, sampled 28 days after the second AZD1222 dose. Here the CDR3 reads CASSYGGVSSYEQYF. The CDR3 nucleotides read TGTGCCAGCAGTTATGGGGGCGTGAGCTCCTACGAGCAGTACTTC.